Following are 8 T cell receptor beta chains from one sample sequenced in a study of CD8 T cells in Susac syndrome. The RNA input was about 0.5 to 1 ug, and it was reverse transcribed with random hexamers. TCRdb re-analysed the immunoSEQ multiplex PCR reads in MiXCR, keeping a single row per CDR3 protein. This sample carries under 250,000 distinct CDR3 sequences, 94% of them seen once, and the ten largest clones take about 0.14%. Sequencing was done on a sample of CD4+ T cells from PBMCs. The source is a human donor with Susac syndrome.

The rearrangement joins TRBV3-1 to TRBJ2-4; 16 positions match TRBD2. The V gene end was trimmed by 4 bases and the J gene end by 3 bases; junction bases not matched to a gene: 18. Per the germline V gene, CDR1 is LGHDT and CDR2 is YNNKEL (reference sequence). The CDR3 runs to 22 residues. Here the CDR3 DNA reads TGTGCCAGCAGCCCAACATGGGGGACTAGCGGGGGGGCCGGTCGAGTCAAAAACATTCAGTACTTC. Translation: CASSPTWGTSGGAGRVKNIQYF.

V and J are TRBV10-3 and TRBJ1-5; 8 nucleotides agree with TRBD1. V dropped 10 bases and J dropped 5; count of bases not matched to a gene: 7. This CDR3 is built from 13 residues. Germline loops: CDR1 ENHRY, CDR2 SYGVKD. As DNA, the CDR3 is TGTGCCAACGGACAGGGTGGGGATCAGCCCCAGCATTTT. Amino acids: CANGQGGDQPQHF.

J is TRBJ1-1 and V is TRBV7-2; D is possibly TRBD1 (6 bases). Germline CDR1 SGHTA, CDR2 FQGNSA. This CDR3 spans 14 amino acids. The V end was cut by 1 base, the J end by 8 bases, with 14 bases between. The CDR3 bases are TGTGCCAGCAGCTTAGAGCCGGGGGCGTTGGAAGCTTTCTTT. It translates to CASSLEPGALEAFF.

This sequence joins TRBV12-3 or TRBV12-4 and TRBJ1-4; D uncertain. This CDR3 is 11 amino acids long. The germline V and J ends were trimmed by 5 bases and 5 bases, with 3 bases remaining between them. The CDR3 sequence: CASSQNEKLFF. For the CDR3, the DNA is TGTGCCAGCAGTCAGAATGAAAAACTGTTTTTT.

This clonotype showed up just once. This chain connects TRBV3-1 to TRBJ1-1, with D maybe TRBD1 (6 bases). The CDR3 is 19 amino acids. V was pared by 0 bases and J by 0 bases, with 20 bases between. Germline values: CDR1 LGHDT, CDR2 YNNKEL (reference sequence). CDR3 in amino acids: CASSQDGLGHRALNTEAFF. The CDR3 bases are TGTGCCAGCAGCCAAGACGGTTTGGGCCACAGGGCACTGAACACTGAAGCTTTCTTT.

This chain joins TRBV5-1 and TRBJ1-6, with a possible D match to TRBD1 (5 bases). Trimming took 5 bases from V and 6 from J, leaving 6 bases between them. The CDR3 consists of 12 residues. From germline, CDR1 is SGHRS and CDR2 YFSETQ. The chain's CDR3 is CASRTVNSPLHF. The DNA of the CDR3 is TGCGCCAGCAGGACAGTTAATTCACCCCTCCACTTT.

The chain recombines TRBV5-4 with TRBJ1-2, with D perhaps matching TRBD1 (6 bases). This CDR3 spans 12 amino acids. The V gene lost 4 bases and the J gene lost 8 bases, with 12 bases spanning the gap. The germline CDR1 and CDR2 sequences are SGHNT and YYREEE (reference sequence). The chain's CDR3 is CASSNTGFGYTF. CDR3 bases: TGTGCCAGCAGCAATACAGGGTTCGGCTACACCTTC.

This clonotype was recorded only once. This sequence joins TRBV20-1 and TRBJ2-5, with D perhaps TRBD2 (5 bases). Trimming removed 6 bases at V and 1 base at J, with 15 bases between. CDR3 size: 14 residues. Germline CDR1 is DFQATT and CDR2 is SNEGSKA (reference sequence). The CDR3 reads CSARVDSVQETQYF. The CDR3 region has the DNA TGCAGTGCCCGAGTGGACTCCGTCCAAGAGACCCAGTACTTC.